This T cell receptor (beta chain) is from a study of cytomegalovirus exposure and HLA in healthy donors. 60 Vbeta and 13 Jbeta primers were used in PCR. Sequenced by immunoSEQ multiplex PCR; TCRdb stores in-frame clones only, minus some. Of 150,000 or so clones listed, roughly 75% were seen once; the top ten hold 10% to 12%. This clone was counted only a few times. Its antigen is unknown. Study results and limitations: Several of the most significant clusters appeared linked to common viral pathogens, based on a later analysis.

CDR1 is ENHRY, CDR2 SYGVKD, per germline. Trimming took 1 base from V and 7 from J, leaving 8 bases between them. The CDR3 extends over 12 amino acids. The chain joins TRBV10-3 to TRBJ2-7; D gene uncertain. This clonotype originated in a man aged 18 to 29 in good health and CMV-seropositive. Sequenced material: PBMCs. CDR3 DNA sequence: TGTGCCATCAGTGAGTACGAGGCAGAGCAGTACTTC. The encoded protein is CAISEYEAEQYF.